The rows below give T cell receptor beta chains drawn from one sample of a study of human T cells and chemical hapten exposure. TCRdb reprocessed the RACE reads with MiXCR, giving one entry per CDR3 protein. Seen here are 330,000 or so distinct CDR3 sequences, under 6.5% observed once, and the top ten hold around 5.8%. The material was whole blood, obtained in connection with sensitization to the hapten diphenylcyclopropenone (DPC). The receptors shown here come from a woman between 18 and 29 years old with alopecia areata. Some clones in this sample may be carry-over from other donors' samples. CDR3s include the opening cysteine and the closing phenylalanine or tryptophan. A D gene is named only where the DNA matches it firmly. Only some rows state a clone size, as once, few, many or a class for expanded clones.

j_gene,d_gene,abundance,v_gene,len,CDR3nt,CDR3aa
TRBJ1-1,TRBD1,NA,TRBV27,16,TGTGCCAGCAGTTTCTTTTCAGGGGGCATTGACACTGAAGCTTTCTTT,CASSFFSGGIDTEAFF
TRBJ2-4,NA,few,TRBV19,13,TGTGCCAGTAGTATAGATGACAGAAAAATTCAGTACTTC,CASSIDDRKIQYF
TRBJ2-3,TRBD2,few,TRBV5-1,19,TGCGCCAGCAGCTTGGCCGTCGGTGTAGGCGGGGGGGCCGCAGATACGCAGTATTTT,CASSLAVGVGGGAADTQYF
TRBJ2-1,NA,NA,TRBV10-3,13,TGTGCCATCAGTGAGGACGGGCGTAATGAGCAGTTCTTC,CAISEDGRNEQFF
TRBJ2-2,NA,NA,TRBV18,16,TGTGCCAGCTCACCAACGCAGGGATTGGACACCGGGGAGCTGTTTTTT,CASSPTQGLDTGELFF
TRBJ1-3,TRBD1,NA,TRBV28,14,TGTGCCAGCAGTCCCGGGACAGGGGGATACACCATATATTTT,CASSPGTGGYTIYF
TRBJ2-2,NA,many,TRBV5-1,16,TGCGCCAGCAGCTTCCCGGATGACCTGAACACCGGGGAGCTGTTTTTT,CASSFPDDLNTGELFF
TRBJ1-2,NA,many,TRBV20-1,18,TGCAGTGCTAGGGCGGATTCCACAGGGATGGACGCTAACTATGGCTACACCTTC,CSARADSTGMDANYGYTF
TRBJ1-4,NA,few,TRBV4-1,17,TGCGCCAGCAGCCGCGGACTAGCAGCCGATCCGGGTGGTAAACTGTTTTTT,CASSRGLAADPGGKLFF
TRBJ1-1,TRBD1,NA,TRBV5-4,15,TGTGCCAGCAGCCCAGCACAGGGGGCAGGCACTGAAGCTTTCTTT,CASSPAQGAGTEAFF
TRBJ2-3,TRBD2,NA,TRBV6-1,14,TGTGCCAGCAGTGCTAGCGGACGCACAGATACGCAGTATTTT,CASSASGRTDTQYF
TRBJ2-3,TRBD2,few,TRBV29-1,13,TGCAGCGTCATAGCGGGGGCCACAGATACGCAGTATTTT,CSVIAGATDTQYF
TRBJ2-3,NA,few,TRBV13,14,TGTGCCAGCAGCGCCATGACAGCCGAGGATACGCAGTATTTT,CASSAMTAEDTQYF
TRBJ1-3,TRBD1,NA,TRBV5-1,17,TGCGCCAGCAGCCCGACCGGGACAGGGAGCTCTGGAAACACCATATATTTT,CASSPTGTGSSGNTIYF
TRBJ1-4,NA,many,TRBV6-6,12,TGTGCCAGCAGGACGGACCAAGAAAAACTGTTTTTT,CASRTDQEKLFF
TRBJ2-3,TRBD2,few,TRBV20-1,14,TGCAGTGCTCAGAGCGGGGCTAGCACAGATACGCAGTATTTT,CSAQSGASTDTQYF
TRBJ1-5,TRBD1,few,TRBV10-3,14,TGTGCCATCAGCCGCGGACAGGGGAATCAGCCCCAGCATTTT,CAISRGQGNQPQHF
TRBJ1-4,NA,many,TRBV9,13,TGTGCCAGCGGGAGTAGCTGGGATGAAAAACTGTTTTTT,CASGSSWDEKLFF
TRBJ1-6,NA,many,TRBV6-5,14,TGTGCCAGCAGTTACGACGGCTATAATTCACCCCTCCACTTT,CASSYDGYNSPLHF
TRBJ2-3,TRBD1,few,TRBV20-1,14,TGCAGTGCTCAAAGGGACAGCCGGACAGATACGCAGTATTTT,CSAQRDSRTDTQYF
TRBJ1-6,NA,few,TRBV11-2,14,TGTGCCAGACGAGCGGGGGAGGCCAATTCACCCCTCCACTTT,CARRAGEANSPLHF
TRBJ2-6,TRBD1,NA,TRBV4-3,18,TGCGCCAGCAGCCAAGAGGAGACAGGGCCCTCTGGGGCCAACGTCCTGACTTTC,CASSQEETGPSGANVLTF
TRBJ2-7,TRBD1,many,TRBV4-3,16,TGCGCCAGCAGCCGGAGACGGACAGGGCAAAACTACGAGCAGTACTTC,CASSRRRTGQNYEQYF
TRBJ1-4,TRBD1,many,TRBV20-1,13,TGCAGTGCTATCCGACAGGGTAATGAAAAACTGTTTTTT,CSAIRQGNEKLFF
TRBJ1-4,NA,NA,TRBV7-9,16,TGTGCCAGCAGCTTAGGAGTTCGCCAGGGTGAAGAAAAACTGTTTTTT,CASSLGVRQGEEKLFF
TRBJ2-7,NA,few,TRBV27,15,TGTGCCAGCAGTTGGGGCGGCGGGGCCGTCTACGAGCAGTACTTC,CASSWGGGAVYEQYF
TRBJ1-2,NA,many,TRBV5-5,16,TGTGCCAGCAGCTTGTACACAAGAAGTTCTAACTATGGCTACACCTTC,CASSLYTRSSNYGYTF
TRBJ2-3,NA,NA,TRBV18,14,TGTGCCAGCTCACCACCGGCGGGGCCCGATACGCAGTATTTT,CASSPPAGPDTQYF